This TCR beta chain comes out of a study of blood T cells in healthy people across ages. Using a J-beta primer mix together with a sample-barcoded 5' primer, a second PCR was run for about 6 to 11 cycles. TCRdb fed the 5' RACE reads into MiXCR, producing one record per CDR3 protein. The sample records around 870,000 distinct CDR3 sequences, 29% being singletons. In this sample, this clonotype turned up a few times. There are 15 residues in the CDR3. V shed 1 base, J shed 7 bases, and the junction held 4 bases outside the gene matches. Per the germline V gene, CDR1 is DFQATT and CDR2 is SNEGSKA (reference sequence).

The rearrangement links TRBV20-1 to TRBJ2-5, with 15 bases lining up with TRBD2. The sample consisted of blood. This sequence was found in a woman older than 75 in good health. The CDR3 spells CSARVPGLAGGTQYF. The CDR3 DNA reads TGCAGTGCTAGAGTTCCGGGACTAGCGGGGGGGACCCAGTACTTC.